This T cell receptor beta chain was observed in a study of T cell changes during pregnancy in multiple sclerosis (dated 2019 in TCRdb). In the study overall: In women with multiple sclerosis, the researchers looked at how the T cell repertoire shifted as pregnancy progressed.

Concerning this clone: It lacks a known antigen. Base qualities are not recorded, but no much larger clone differs from it by a single base.

The protocol used for the library was the immunoSEQ multiplex PCR assay. This is the immuneACCESS table as TCRdb keeps it, with only in-frame sequences that have V and J called. A part of the clones is gone; compared with another copy, unresolved V genes explain less than half, and the rest is unexplained. The sample table holds around 99,000 clones, of which 85% to 95% were seen once. Together, the top ten hold over 0.65% of the sample. Reading from cysteine to phenylalanine, the CDR3 counts 14 amino acids. Solely the CDR3 DNA is kept, with 42 bases framed from the first base. At the junction V is shortened by 4 bases and J by 4 bases; bases outside the gene matches: 7. CDR1 SGHRS and CDR2 YFSETQ were looked up in the germline V gene.

Here the sequenced sample was peripheral blood, taken in the third trimester of pregnancy. The sequence was collected from a female donor in good health, enrolled as a control in a pregnancy study. The V and J genes are TRBV5-1 and TRBJ2-7; the central 8 bases match TRBD1. The CDR3 has the sequence CASSIDRGLYEQYF. The sequenced DNA is TGCGCCAGCAGCATAGACAGGGGCCTTTACGAGCAGTACTTC.